A selection of T cell receptor beta chains follows, all from one sample in a study of OX40 agonist ivuxolimab in advanced cancers. The table came from immunoSEQ multiplex PCR; TCRdb's copy has only in-frame clones and leaves some out. The sample shows more than 75,000 clones, about 86% of them seen only once. This material consisted of CD4+ or CD8+ T cells sorted from blood, taken in a trial of the OX40 agonist ivuxolimab. Receptor source: an adult with an advanced solid tumor such as melanoma, head and neck, liver or kidney cancer. Both conserved end residues are part of each CDR3. The D gene is left open where the match is weak. A row's size may be missing; if present it is once, few, many or a size class.

V	size	D	J	DNA	CDR3
TRBV28	NA	NA	TRBJ1-2	TGTGCCAGCAGTTTATTTGACAGGAAAATCTATGGCTACACCTTC	CASSLFDRKIYGYTF
TRBV19	once	TRBD1	TRBJ1-3	TGTGCCAGTAGCCTTGACAGGGGGCGGAAAAACACCATATATTTT	CASSLDRGRKNTIYF
TRBV28	NA	NA	TRBJ1-2	TGTGCCAGCAGTCTCAGGACAGAAAACTATGGCTACACCTTC	CASSLRTENYGYTF
TRBV9	few	NA	TRBJ2-7	TGTGCCAGCAGCCCCTTCGGGGGAGCGAGAGAGCAGTACTTC	CASSPFGGAREQYF
TRBV11-3	NA	NA	TRBJ1-1	TGTGCCAGCAGCTTTGATAACACTGAAGCTTTCTTT	CASSFDNTEAFF
TRBV7-2	NA	NA	TRBJ2-1	TGTGCCAGCAGCTTAGCGGGCCCCGAGCAGTTCTTC	CASSLAGPEQFF
TRBV28	few	TRBD2	TRBJ2-2	TGTGCCAGCAGTCCTGGACTAGCGGGGACTAGGTCGGCCGGGGAGCTGTTTTTT	CASSPGLAGTRSAGELFF
TRBV9	NA	NA	TRBJ2-5	TGTGCCAGCAGCGTAGCTACCGGGACACCCGCGCCGGAGACCCAGTACTTC	CASSVATGTPAPETQYF
TRBV11-2	NA	NA	TRBJ1-2	TGTGCCAGCAGCACAGGACAGTCCACTAACTATGGCTACACCTTC	CASSTGQSTNYGYTF
TRBV18	NA	TRBD2	TRBJ2-5	TGTGCCAGCTCACCGCCGGGACTAGCGGACGTGTACCAAGAGACCCAGTACTTC	CASSPPGLADVYQETQYF
TRBV7-9	NA	NA	TRBJ2-2	TGTGCCAGCAGCTTAGATAGTAGGGTTTTCAACACCGGGGAGCTGTTTTTT	CASSLDSRVFNTGELFF
TRBV9	NA	NA	TRBJ2-2	TGTGCCAGCAGCACAGGAGATACCGGGGAGCTGTTTTTT	CASSTGDTGELFF
TRBV4-3	NA	NA	TRBJ1-5	TGCGCCAGCAGCCAAGATCCCCGACAGACCCAGCATTTT	CASSQDPRQTQHF
TRBV5-6	NA	NA	TRBJ1-4	TGTGCCAGCAGCGGCCAGGGAGGTGAAAAACTGTTTTTT	CASSGQGGEKLFF